These 27 T cell receptor beta chains share one sample of origin, sequenced in a study of monozygotic twins with inflammatory bowel disease. TCRdb reprocessed the 5' RACE reads; each CDR3 protein has one entry and no DNA is given. The sample's table shows more than 95,000 distinct CDR3 sequences. The sequenced material came from blood. The origin of the receptors is a human donor with ulcerative colitis or Crohn's disease, or a healthy co-twin of an affected twin (not recorded which).

This chain joins TRBV12-3 or TRBV12-4 and TRBJ2-7; TCRdb returns TRBD2, unconfirmable since there is no DNA. CDR3 length equals 13 residues. CDR3 amino acids: CASSSSGRSEQYF.

V is TRBV6-2 or TRBV6-3 and J is TRBJ2-7; without DNA, the TCRdb call of TRBD2 cannot be checked. From germline, CDR1 is MNHEY and CDR2 SVGEGT. The CDR3 loop spans 14 amino acids. The CDR3 loop is CASRGLNGYYEQYF.

This sequence joins TRBV6-2 or TRBV6-3 and TRBJ2-5; without DNA, the TCRdb call of TRBD1 cannot be checked. Germline CDR1 MNHEY, CDR2 SVGEGT. CDR3 length: 13 residues. CDR3 loop: CASSFREKETQYF.

The J gene is TRBJ1-2, the V gene TRBV28; TCRdb reports TRBD1, a call that lacks DNA to check it against. The CDR3 totals 12 residues. Per germline, CDR1 MDHEN and CDR2 SYDVKM. The CDR3 loop is CASSGTIWIYTF.

The chain is built from TRBV3-1 and TRBJ1-4; TCRdb designates TRBD1, a call that cannot be tested without DNA. Germline CDR1 reads LGHDT; CDR2 reads YNNKEL (reference sequence). The CDR3 runs 16 residues. CDR3 residues: CASSHGTVTTNEKLFF.

The rearrangement uses TRBV19 and TRBJ2-3; with no DNA, the TCRdb D assignment of TRBD1 cannot be verified. Germline lookup yields CDR1 LNHDA and CDR2 SQIVND (reference sequence). The CDR3 is 12 residues long. The CDR3 reads CASSPGRNTQYF.

V and J are TRBV7-2 and TRBJ2-5; TCRdb lists TRBD1, though no DNA is available to test this call. CDR1 and CDR2 from the germline V gene are SGHTA and FQGNSA. The CDR3 extends over 14 amino acids. CDR3 amino acids: CASSWLGVAETQYF.

This sequence joins TRBV7-9 and TRBJ1-6. Germline assignment: CDR1 SEHNR and CDR2 FQNEAQ (reference sequence). CDR3 size: 12 residues. CDR3 residues: CASSTMSSPLHF.

The chain links TRBV7-3 to TRBJ1-1. Germline values: CDR1 SGHTA, CDR2 FQGTGA. CDR3 size: 13 residues. The CDR3 loop reads CASSLKSGTEAFF.

CDR3 amino acids: CASSPQDYEQYF. This chain joins TRBV12-3 or TRBV12-4 and TRBJ2-7. This CDR3 is built from 12 residues.

The gene calls are TRBV9 and TRBJ1-5. The CDR3 has 14 amino acids. In germline, CDR1 is SGDLS, CDR2 YYNGEE. CDR3 residues: CASKKRGSGEPQHF.

This sequence joins TRBV2 and TRBJ2-4; TCRdb reports TRBD2, a call that lacks DNA to check it against. Germline V gives CDR1 SNHLY, CDR2 FYNNEI. This CDR3 contains 16 residues. The CDR3 loop is CASSTPGSGRENIQYF.

The rearrangement joins TRBV7-3 to TRBJ2-2. CDR1 is SGHTA, CDR2 FQGTGA, per germline. The CDR3 contains 12 residues. CDR3 amino acids: CASSLVGGELFF. Full variable domain (missing parts from reference TRBV7-3 and TRBJ2-2): GAGVSQTPSNKVTEKGKYVELRCDPISGHTALYWYRQSLGQGPEFLIYFQGTGAADDSGLPNDRFFAVRPEGSVSTLKIQRTERGDSAVYLCASSLVGGELFFGEGSRLTVL.

The V call is TRBV18, the J call TRBJ2-7; TCRdb returns TRBD1, unconfirmable since there is no DNA. Germline assignment: CDR1 KGHSH and CDR2 LQKENI. This CDR3 is built from 15 residues. The CDR3 loop reads CASSPSRDTAYEQYF.

This rearrangement joins TRBV4-3 to TRBJ2-3; the D call of TRBD1 rests on TCRdb alone, since no DNA is present to check it. Per germline, CDR1 LGHNA and CDR2 YSLEER. There are 13 residues in the CDR3. The CDR3 here is CASSQEHRGTQYF.

The chain combines TRBV7-9 with TRBJ2-1. Germline V CDR1 and CDR2: SEHNR, FQNEAQ (reference sequence). The CDR3 totals 13 residues. The CDR3 region is CASSLAGINEQFF.

The chain employs TRBV6-5 and TRBJ2-7. CDR1 and CDR2 (germline): MNHEY, SVGAGI. CDR3 size: 16 residues. CDR3 sequence: CASSYSGSASSYEQYF.

The chain joins TRBV7-2 to TRBJ2-7; TCRdb designates TRBD1, a call that cannot be tested without DNA. The CDR3 contains 13 residues. Germline V lookup: CDR1 SGHTA, CDR2 FQGNSA. The CDR3 protein is CASSFGHYYEQYF.

The gene calls are TRBV7-2 and TRBJ2-1; TCRdb's D gene call, TRBD1, goes unchecked for lack of DNA. CDR1 and CDR2 from the germline V gene are SGHTA and FQGNSA. The CDR3 is made up of 16 amino acids. The CDR3 spells CASSLSGTGGYNEQFF.

The chain has TRBV20-1 and TRBJ2-2; the TCRdb call, TRBD2, lacks DNA for checking. Germline values: CDR1 DFQATT, CDR2 SNEGSKA (reference sequence). The CDR3 spans 16 residues. CDR3 loop: CSARAGASGSTGELFF.

This rearrangement joins TRBV19 to TRBJ2-2. CDR1 is LNHDA and CDR2 is SQIVND in the germline V gene (reference sequence). This CDR3 has 13 amino acids. The chain's CDR3 is CASSLDRSRELFF.

The chain uses TRBV7-9 and TRBJ1-5. The germline gives CDR1 SEHNR, CDR2 FQNEAQ (reference sequence). The CDR3 is 13 residues long. The CDR3 is CASSFEGYQPQHF.

The gene calls are TRBV12-3 or TRBV12-4 and TRBJ1-1; TCRdb indicates TRBD1, and absent DNA this call remains unverified. The CDR3 totals 14 residues. The CDR3 loop reads CASSPGTINTEAFF.

The chain couples TRBV6-2 or TRBV6-3 to TRBJ2-7. This CDR3 region has 11 residues. From germline, CDR1 is MNHEY and CDR2 SVGEGT. The CDR3 region is CASSNDYEQYF.

Here the CDR3 reads CASSPLGSQGSNDEQYF. The chain is built from TRBV18 and TRBJ2-7; checking the TCRdb D call of TRBD1 is not possible without DNA. Germline lookup yields CDR1 KGHSH and CDR2 LQKENI. The CDR3 has 17 amino acids.

The chain links TRBV29-1 to TRBJ1-4; the D call of TRBD1 rests on TCRdb alone, since no DNA is present to check it. Germline V gene data show CDR1 as SQVTM and CDR2 as ANQGSEA. CDR3 length: 13 amino acids. Here the CDR3 reads CSVDRGLGEKLFF.

The genes are TRBV20-1 and TRBJ1-2; there is no DNA to check the TCRdb D call of TRBD1. In germline, CDR1 is DFQATT, CDR2 SNEGSKA (reference sequence). This CDR3 is 13 amino acids long. This CDR3 is CSARGTEGVGYTF.